Below, 17 T cell receptor beta chains from the same sample are listed, as sequenced in a study of T cell responses to AZD1222 COVID-19 vaccine. The method was immunoSEQ multiplex PCR; TCRdb's version includes in-frame clones alone and lacks a portion of them. The sample has roughly 100,000 clones; about nine tenths are singletons. This material consisted of peripheral blood, taken 28 days after the second AZD1222 dose. Receptors originate from an adult who received the AZD1222 COVID-19 vaccine.

The DNA for the CDR3 is TGTGCCAGCACCGGGGCCGGTGATACGCAGTATTTT. Translated, it gives CASTGAGDTQYF. The V and J genes are TRBV2 and TRBJ2-3; perhaps D is TRBD1 or TRBD2 (5 bases each). V was clipped by 7 bases and J by 6 bases, with 11 bases between them. The germline V gene encodes CDR1 SNHLY and CDR2 FYNNEI. The length of the CDR3 is 12 residues. Full variable domain (outside the CDR3, taken from reference TRBV2 and TRBJ2-3): EPEVTQTPSHQVTQMGQEVILRCVPISNHLYFYWYRQILGQKVEFLVSFYNNEISEKSEIFDDQFSVERPDGSNFTLKIRSTKLEDSAMYFCASTGAGDTQYFGPGTRLTVL.

The chain uses TRBV10-3 and TRBJ1-2; maybe TRBD1 (6 bases). The CDR3 extends over 14 amino acids. The V end was cut by 0 bases, the J end by 3 bases, with 8 bases between. Germline loops: CDR1 ENHRY, CDR2 SYGVKD. The CDR3 nucleotides read TGTGCCATCAGTGAGTCGGGGGGCGACTATGGCTACACCTTC. This sequence encodes CAISESGGDYGYTF.

The chain links TRBV11-1 to TRBJ2-2; the D is unclear. CDR1 SGHAT and CDR2 FQDESV come from the germline V gene (reference sequence). Trimming cost V 1 base and J 5 bases, with 14 bases left between them. This CDR3 comprises 16 residues. Written as DNA, the CDR3 is TGTGCCAGCAGCTTAGTCCCGGCAGAAAGAACCGGGGAGCTGTTTTTT. This gives the protein CASSLVPAERTGELFF.

Here the CDR3 reads CASRGQGAVQPQHF. CDR3 in DNA: TGTGCCAGCAGGGGACAGGGGGCTGTTCAGCCCCAGCATTTT. This chain links TRBV27 with TRBJ1-5; the match to TRBD1 covers 12 bases. V trimming: 6 bases; J trimming: 6 bases; junction bases outside the gene matches: 3. CDR1 and CDR2 from the germline V gene are MNHEY and SMNVEV (reference sequence). The CDR3 loop spans 14 amino acids.

V and J are TRBV11-3 and TRBJ2-1; D is unresolved. V was clipped by 1 base and J by 4 bases, with 2 bases between them. Germline values: CDR1 SGHNT, CDR2 YENEEA. The CDR3 totals 12 residues. CDR3 nucleotide sequence: TGTGCCAGCAGCTTAGGGTACAATGAGCAGTTCTTC. It is translated as CASSLGYNEQFF.

This clone was seen a single time. The gene calls are TRBV4-3 and TRBJ2-7; D remains unclear. Germline loops: CDR1 LGHNA, CDR2 YSLEER. The CDR3 covers 15 residues. V gave up 0 bases and J gave up 3 bases, with 12 bases separating them. The chain's CDR3 is CASSQDLFLYYEQYF. CDR3 nucleotide sequence: TGCGCCAGCAGCCAAGATCTGTTCCTCTACTACGAGCAGTACTTC.

The rearrangement joins TRBV12-3 or TRBV12-4 to TRBJ2-1; D ambiguous. This CDR3 contains 11 residues. Trimming took off 5 bases at V and 12 bases at J, with 11 bases between the two ends. DNA of the CDR3: TGTGCCAGCAGTCCAAAAGGTGCGCAGTTCTTC. Protein product: CASSPKGAQFF.

The V call is TRBV7-2, the J call TRBJ2-3; the match to TRBD1 covers 8 bases. The CDR3 spans 15 residues. CDR1 and CDR2 from the germline V gene are SGHTA and FQGNSA. V shed 5 bases, J shed 5 bases, and the junction held 9 bases outside the gene matches. The CDR3 loop reads CASSLRTGNKDTQYF. CDR3 nucleotides: TGTGCCAGCAGCCTCCGGACAGGGAATAAAGATACGCAGTATTTT. The full variable domain, in which reference TRBV7-2 and TRBJ2-3 provide the parts outside the CDR3, is GAGVSQSPSNKVTEKGKDVELRCDPISGHTALYWYRQSLGQGLEFLIYFQGNSAPDKSGLPSDRFSAERTGGSVSTLTIQRTQQEDSAVYLCASSLRTGNKDTQYFGPGTRLTVL.

The chain is built from TRBV7-3 and TRBJ2-1; 7 bases are shared with TRBD1. Germline lookup yields CDR1 SGHTA and CDR2 FQGTGA. The junction had 4 bases not matched to a gene; V was cut back by 5 bases and J by 0 bases. The CDR3 is made up of 15 amino acids. Written as DNA, the CDR3 is TGTGCCAGCAGCCGGGACAGCCACTCCTACAATGAGCAGTTCTTC. As protein: CASSRDSHSYNEQFF. The variable domain in full, completed from reference TRBV7-3 and TRBJ2-1, reads GAGVSQTPSNKVTEKGKYVELRCDPISGHTALYWYRQSLGQGPEFLIYFQGTGAADDSGLPNDRFFAVRPEGSVSTLKIQRTERGDSAVYLCASSRDSHSYNEQFFGPGTRLTVL.

The genes are TRBV15 and TRBJ2-3, with 11 positions matching TRBD2. In germline, CDR1 is LNHNV, CDR2 YYDKDF (reference sequence). J was trimmed by 0 bases and V by 2 bases; bases with no gene match: 13. The length of the CDR3 is 20 residues. The CDR3 region is CATSRLLAGGVLSSTDTQYF. The CDR3 DNA sequence: TGTGCCACCAGCAGACTTCTAGCGGGGGGAGTGTTATCTAGCACAGATACGCAGTATTTT.

This rearrangement joins TRBV19 to TRBJ2-2; TRBD1 matches 8 bases. The germline V gene encodes CDR1 LNHDA and CDR2 SQIVND (reference sequence). J lost 7 bases, V lost 9 bases, and 13 bases had no gene match. This CDR3 spans 15 amino acids. The DNA for the CDR3 is TGTGCCAGCCACCGCACGGACAGGGCGATCGGGGAGCTGTTTTTT. Amino acids: CASHRTDRAIGELFF. Looking up the rest from reference TRBV19 and TRBJ2-2 gives the full variable domain: DGGITQSPKYLFRKEGQNVTLSCEQNLNHDAMYWYRQDPGQGLRLIYYSQIVNDFQKGDIAEGYSVSREKKESFPLTVTSAQKNPTAFYLCASHRTDRAIGELFFGEGSRLTVL.

The chain uses TRBV11-3 and TRBJ2-2; D gene unclear. Germline V gene lookup returns CDR1 SGHNT and CDR2 YENEEA. Trimming took 6 bases from V and 6 from J, leaving 5 bases between them. This CDR3 spans 11 amino acids. CDR3 in amino acids: CASRSSGELFF. The CDR3 DNA is TGTGCCAGCAGGTCTTCCGGGGAGCTGTTTTTT.

The genes are TRBV7-3 and TRBJ2-3; a possible D gene is TRBD2 (7 bases). This CDR3 contains 15 residues. V dropped 5 bases and J dropped 2 bases, with 14 bases sitting between them. Germline loops: CDR1 SGHTA, CDR2 FQGTGA. Here the CDR3 reads CASSPVGGDTDTQYF. CDR3 nucleotides: TGTGCCAGCAGCCCGGTAGGGGGGGACACAGATACGCAGTATTTT.

This chain joins TRBV27 and TRBJ1-4; the match to TRBD1 covers 7 bases. This CDR3 contains 14 residues. Germline-derived CDR1 and CDR2 are MNHEY and SMNVEV (reference sequence). V was clipped by 3 bases and J by 8 bases; unmatched bases: 6. Written as DNA, the CDR3 is TGTGCCAGCAGTTTTATTCAGACAGGGGAAAAACTGTTTTTT. It translates to CASSFIQTGEKLFF.

This sequence joins TRBV11-2 and TRBJ2-1, with unresolved D. Trimming took 2 bases from V and 8 from J, leaving 7 bases between them. The germline gives CDR1 SGHAT, CDR2 FQNNGV. The CDR3 consists of 12 residues. CDR3 DNA: TGTGCCAGCAGCTTACAGTCCTATGAGCAGTTCTTC. Amino acid sequence: CASSLQSYEQFF.

This chain connects TRBV7-9 to TRBJ2-3; D not resolved. This CDR3 spans 15 amino acids. Trimming shortened V by 4 bases and J by 0 bases, and 11 bases separated the two germline ends. The V gene's germline CDR1 is SEHNR and CDR2 FQNEAQ (reference sequence). This CDR3 reads CASSWAASSTDTQYF. The DNA for the CDR3 is TGTGCCAGCAGCTGGGCAGCCTCTAGCACAGATACGCAGTATTTT. The full variable domain, with the rest looked up from reference TRBV7-9 and TRBJ2-3, is DTGVSQNPRHKITKRGQNVTFRCDPISEHNRLYWYRQTLGQGPEFLTYFQNEAQLEKSRLLSDRFSAERPKGSFSTLEIQRTEQGDSAMYLCASSWAASSTDTQYFGPGTRLTVL.

The chain couples TRBV18 to TRBJ1-1; D is unclear. This CDR3 contains 13 residues. V was pared by 3 bases and J by 4 bases, with 9 bases between. Germline CDR1 is KGHSH and CDR2 is LQKENI. The CDR3 sequence: CASSPLLGTEAFF. The CDR3 DNA reads as TGTGCCAGCTCACCCCTTCTAGGCACTGAAGCTTTCTTT.